Below, 25 T cell receptor beta chains from the same sample are listed, as sequenced in a study of radiation and T cells in renal cell carcinoma. The time point is: blood 4 weeks post-SBRT, at nephrectomy. Treatment noted: 15 Gy SBRT to primary tumor, nephrectomy 4 weeks later. Using immunoSEQ multiplex PCR, the repertoire was profiled, and TCRdb retains in-frame clones only, with some absent. The sample holds 150,000 to 200,000 clones, about 87% seen once. The specimen comprised blood, sampled from a patient whose treatment included radiotherapy and nephrectomy. The receptors were gathered from a woman aged 45-65 years with renal cell carcinoma.

The J gene is TRBJ1-6, the V gene TRBV19, with no clear D. V lost 4 bases and J lost 0, with 7 bases in between. Per the germline V gene, CDR1 is LNHDA and CDR2 is SQIVND (reference sequence). The CDR3 loop spans 15 amino acids. This CDR3 reads CASSNRDSYNSPLHF. CDR3 nucleotide sequence: TGTGCCAGTAGTAACCGGGACTCCTATAATTCACCCCTCCACTTT.

In its sample, this clone was seen once. V gene TRBV11-2 combines with J gene TRBJ1-5; possible D gene TRBD1, 6 bases. The CDR3 covers 14 residues. V was pared by 5 bases and J by 3 bases, with 11 bases between. Looked up from germline, CDR1 is SGHAT and CDR2 is FQNNGV. CDR3 loop: CASSPGQINQPQHF. The CDR3 nucleotides read TGTGCCAGCAGCCCAGGACAGATCAATCAGCCCCAGCATTTT.

The chain combines TRBV6-5 with TRBJ1-1; TRBD1 matches 9 bases. Germline CDR1 and CDR2: MNHEY and SVGAGI. V lost 4 bases to trimming and J lost 6 bases; unmatched junction nucleotides: 9. CDR3 length: 15 amino acids. CDR3 residues: CASSSHGQGSPEAFF. The CDR3 bases are TGTGCCAGCAGTTCCCACGGACAGGGGAGTCCTGAAGCTTTCTTT.

The rearrangement uses TRBV5-1 and TRBJ2-7; possible D gene TRBD1, 6 bases. The CDR3 has 15 residues. The ends were cut back, 5 bases at V and 0 bases at J, with 15 bases in the middle. Germline values: CDR1 SGHRS, CDR2 YFSETQ. The CDR3 DNA is TGCGCCAGCAGGATGACAGGTTCGCCCTCCTACGAGCAGTACTTC. This codes for CASRMTGSPSYEQYF.

V is TRBV19 and J is TRBJ1-1; D gene uncertain. The germline gives CDR1 LNHDA, CDR2 SQIVND (reference sequence). This CDR3 contains 13 residues. Trimming cost V 4 bases and J 1 base, with 7 bases left between them. CDR3 region: CASSTQANTEAFF. In nucleotides, the CDR3 is TGTGCCAGTAGTACCCAGGCGAACACTGAAGCTTTCTTT.

The V call is TRBV25-1, the J call TRBJ2-3; D is uncertain. The CDR3 is made up of 12 amino acids. Germline lookup yields CDR1 MGHDK and CDR2 SYGVNS. Trimming cost V 3 bases and J 9 bases, with 10 bases left between them. The CDR3 nucleotides read TGTGCCAGCAGTGATTATCCCCCAACGCAGTATTTT. Translation gives CASSDYPPTQYF.

The V call is TRBV5-1, the J call TRBJ2-3; 8 bases line up with TRBD1. The CDR3 totals 15 residues. The ends lost 3 bases at V and 0 bases at J; junction bases unmatched: 3. Germline V gene data show CDR1 as SGHRS and CDR2 as YFSETQ. In DNA, the CDR3 is TGCGCCAGCAGCTCAGGGGGCGTTAGCACAGATACGCAGTATTTT. Amino acid sequence: CASSSGGVSTDTQYF.

The J gene is TRBJ1-4, the V gene TRBV6-1; D gene unclear. The CDR3 runs to 11 residues. CDR1 MNHNS and CDR2 SASEGT come from the germline V gene. The V end was cut by 10 bases, the J end by 1 base, with 4 bases between. The CDR3 DNA is TGTGCCACCAAAACTAATGAAAAACTGTTTTTT. This encodes CATKTNEKLFF.

The genes are TRBV4-3 and TRBJ2-3; D tentatively reads TRBD1 or TRBD2 (5 bases each). CDR3 length: 16 residues. Trimming cost V 0 bases and J 0 bases, with 10 bases left between them. Per germline, CDR1 LGHNA and CDR2 YSLEER. Written as DNA, the CDR3 is TGCGCCAGCAGCCAAGATCCCGGGGCTAGCACAGATACGCAGTATTTT. Residues: CASSQDPGASTDTQYF.

Points on this clone: An end of the junction does not agree with germline; a read error may underlie this. The chain couples TRBV19 to TRBJ2-5; no clear D. The length of the CDR3 is 13 residues. Germline loops: CDR1 LNHDA, CDR2 SQIVND (reference sequence). The CDR3 sequence: CVSSISTVETQYF. Written as DNA, the CDR3 is TGTGTCAGTAGTATAAGCACAGTTGAGACCCAGTACTTC. The whole variable domain, filled in from reference TRBV19 and TRBJ2-5, reads DGGITQSPKYLFRKEGQNVTLSCEQNLNHDAMYWYRQDPGQGLRLIYYSQIVNDFQKGDIAEGYSVSREKKESFPLTVTSAQKNPTAFYLCVSSISTVETQYFGPGTRLLVL.

This clone was detected only once. J is TRBJ1-1 and V is TRBV19; the D is unclear. Germline V gene sequence: CDR1 LNHDA, CDR2 SQIVND (reference sequence). The CDR3 length is 14 residues. V lost 5 bases, J lost 1 base, and 11 bases lay in between. The CDR3 region is CASSFPRANTEAFF. In DNA, the CDR3 is TGTGCCAGTAGTTTTCCAAGGGCGAACACTGAAGCTTTCTTT.

This clone was detected a few times. The V gene is TRBV30, the J gene TRBJ1-1, with 10 bases lining up with TRBD1. Germline V lookup: CDR1 GTSNPN, CDR2 SVGIG (reference sequence). The CDR3 consists of 14 residues. With 3 bases clipped from V and 3 bases from J, the junction kept 4 bases outside the gene matches. CDR3 sequence: CAWSKDRGDTEAFF. For the CDR3, the DNA is TGTGCCTGGAGCAAGGACAGGGGGGACACTGAAGCTTTCTTT.

This sequence joins TRBV15 and TRBJ1-3; D unresolved. Per germline, CDR1 LNHNV and CDR2 YYDKDF (reference sequence). Trimming shortened V by 1 base and J by 0 bases, and 13 bases separated the two germline ends. This CDR3 has 17 residues. The CDR3 is CATSRGGIASSGNTIYF. CDR3 bases: TGTGCCACCAGCAGAGGGGGAATTGCTAGCTCTGGAAACACCATATATTTT.

In DNA form, the CDR3 reads TGTGCCAGCAGCTTGCCGGTCTTAGCGGGGGGCTACAATGAGCAGTTCTTC. Protein: CASSLPVLAGGYNEQFF. J is TRBJ2-1 and V is TRBV5-6; 10 positions match TRBD2. Germline V CDR1 and CDR2: SGHDT, YYEEEE. Trimming removed 1 base from V and 3 bases from J; junction bases left unmatched: 7. This CDR3 comprises 17 residues.

This clone was picked up one time. The gene calls are TRBV29-1 and TRBJ2-7; a weak D match, TRBD2 (6 bases). This CDR3 spans 15 amino acids. Germline CDR1 is SQVTM and CDR2 is ANQGSEA. Trimming removed 4 bases at V and 3 bases at J, with 19 bases between. DNA of the CDR3: TGCAGCGTTGGGGGGGACCCAACGAACTACTACGAGCAGTACTTC. It codes for CSVGGDPTNYYEQYF.

V gene TRBV13 combines with J gene TRBJ2-5, with D perhaps TRBD1 (6 bases). Germline assignment: CDR1 PRHDT and CDR2 FYEKMQ (reference sequence). There are 15 residues in the CDR3. V lost 2 bases and J 3 bases, leaving 13 bases between the germline ends. The CDR3: CASSLTRQEKETQYF. The CDR3 DNA sequence: TGTGCCAGCAGCTTAACCCGACAGGAGAAAGAGACCCAGTACTTC.

The V call is TRBV25-1, the J call TRBJ1-1; 10 bases line up with TRBD1. Unmatched junction bases numbered 2, after V lost 6 bases and J lost 1 base. CDR1 and CDR2 from the germline V gene are MGHDK and SYGVNS. CDR3 length equals 14 residues. The CDR3 is CASRGTGANTEAFF. DNA of the CDR3: TGTGCCAGCAGAGGGACAGGGGCGAACACTGAAGCTTTCTTT.

This rearrangement joins TRBV5-1 to TRBJ2-3; D gene unclear. Looked up from germline, CDR1 is SGHRS and CDR2 is YFSETQ. Between the trimmed V and J ends, which lost 0 bases and 6 bases, there was a span of 2 bases. CDR3 length: 11 amino acids. CDR3 residues: CASSLGDTQYF. In DNA, the CDR3 is TGCGCCAGCAGCTTGGGCGATACGCAGTATTTT.

A few counts support this clone. This chain connects TRBV5-1 to TRBJ1-3; 8 bases match TRBD1. The CDR3 extends over 14 amino acids. V was pared by 0 bases and J by 7 bases, with 3 bases of the junction left unmatched. The germline V gene encodes CDR1 SGHRS and CDR2 YFSETQ. CDR3 loop: CASSLGQGTNTIYF. As DNA, the CDR3 is TGCGCCAGCAGCTTGGGACAGGGGACGAACACCATATATTTT.

The V and J genes are TRBV30 and TRBJ1-5; D call uncertain. Germline V lookup: CDR1 GTSNPN, CDR2 SVGIG (reference sequence). There are 13 residues in the CDR3. The ends were cut back, 2 bases at V and 4 bases at J, with 9 bases in the middle. The chain's CDR3 is CAWSPDNNQPQHF. The CDR3 nucleotides are TGTGCCTGGAGTCCTGACAATAATCAGCCCCAGCATTTT.

The V call is TRBV4-1, the J call TRBJ1-2; unclear D gene. V was shortened by 1 base and J by 5 bases, with 14 bases between the two germline ends. This CDR3 is 15 amino acids long. In germline, CDR1 is MGHRA, CDR2 YSYEKL. CDR3 loop: CASSQGVAALYGYTF. CDR3 DNA sequence: TGCGCCAGCAGCCAAGGAGTGGCAGCCTTATATGGCTACACCTTC.

V and J are TRBV7-2 and TRBJ1-3; TRBD1 aligns across 7 bases. This CDR3 is built from 15 residues. Unmatched junction bases numbered 5, after V lost 4 bases and J lost 2 bases. Germline V gene sequence: CDR1 SGHTA, CDR2 FQGNSA. CDR3 nucleotides: TGTGCCAGCAGCTACGACAGGGACCCTGGAAACACCATATATTTT. The encoded protein is CASSYDRDPGNTIYF.

The chain joins TRBV5-4 to TRBJ1-1; no clear D. From germline, CDR1 is SGHNT and CDR2 YYREEE (reference sequence). Trimming left V 0 bases short and J 5 bases short, with 14 bases between. This CDR3 is built from 15 residues. For the CDR3, the DNA is TGTGCCAGCAGCTTGGCGCTTGGGGAAGGGACTGAAGCTTTCTTT. Protein product: CASSLALGEGTEAFF.

The gene calls are TRBV19 and TRBJ1-5, with D possibly being TRBD1 (5 bases). Per the germline V gene, CDR1 is LNHDA and CDR2 is SQIVND (reference sequence). This CDR3 contains 14 residues. Trimming removed 6 bases at V and 6 bases at J, with 15 bases between. The CDR3 spells CASSLGPGGQPQHF. In DNA form, the CDR3 reads TGTGCCAGTAGCCTCGGCCCGGGGGGTCAGCCCCAGCATTTT.

V and J are TRBV6-5 and TRBJ1-3; D is unclear. The CDR3 loop spans 15 amino acids. Germline V CDR1 and CDR2: MNHEY, SVGAGI. Trimming stripped 6 bases from V and 0 bases from J, with 12 bases between. CDR3 in DNA: TGTGCCAGCAGCCCTTTTCGGGGCTCTGGAAACACCATATATTTT. Its protein product is CASSPFRGSGNTIYF.